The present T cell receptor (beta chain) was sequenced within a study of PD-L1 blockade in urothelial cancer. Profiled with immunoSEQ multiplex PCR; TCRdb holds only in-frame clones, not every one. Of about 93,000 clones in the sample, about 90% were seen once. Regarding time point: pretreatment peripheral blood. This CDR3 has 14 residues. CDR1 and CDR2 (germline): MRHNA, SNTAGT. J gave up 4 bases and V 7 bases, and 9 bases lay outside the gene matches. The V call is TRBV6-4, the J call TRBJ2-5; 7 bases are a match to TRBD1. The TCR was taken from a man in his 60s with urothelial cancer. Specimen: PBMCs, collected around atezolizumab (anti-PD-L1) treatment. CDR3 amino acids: CASTTGPYSETQYF. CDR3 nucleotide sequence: TGTGCCAGCACGACAGGGCCGTATTCAGAGACCCAGTACTTC.